This T cell receptor (beta chain) comes out of a study of shared clonotypes between healthy human individuals. Background on the study: Plates per donor: three CD4 naive, three CD4 memory, two CD8 naive, one CD8 memory. Findings and limits, study-wide: It was the non-shared clonotypes that had lower generation probabilities than clonotypes shared by all four donors.

The germline V and J ends were trimmed by 6 bases and 0 bases, with 5 bases remaining between them. Germline loops: CDR1 MNHNS, CDR2 SASEGT. The CDR3 spans 12 residues. Terminally differentiated effector memory CD45RA+ cells were excluded from the naive CD8 cells, which were CD45RO-negative and positively selected for CCR7. Remarks on this clone: Its antigen remains unidentified.

Using immunoSEQ multiplex PCR, the repertoire was profiled, and TCRdb retains in-frame clones only, with some absent. The data contain some 1,900,000 clones, over 85% of them seen just once; the ten biggest clones take up 0.9% to 1.5%. The J gene is TRBJ1-1, the V gene TRBV6-1; D is undetermined. Sample: naive CD8+ T cells sorted from blood. This sequence originates from a man aged 18 to 35 in good health. The CDR3 DNA is TGTGCCAGCAGGCACATGAACACTGAAGCTTTCTTT. Translating it yields CASRHMNTEAFF.